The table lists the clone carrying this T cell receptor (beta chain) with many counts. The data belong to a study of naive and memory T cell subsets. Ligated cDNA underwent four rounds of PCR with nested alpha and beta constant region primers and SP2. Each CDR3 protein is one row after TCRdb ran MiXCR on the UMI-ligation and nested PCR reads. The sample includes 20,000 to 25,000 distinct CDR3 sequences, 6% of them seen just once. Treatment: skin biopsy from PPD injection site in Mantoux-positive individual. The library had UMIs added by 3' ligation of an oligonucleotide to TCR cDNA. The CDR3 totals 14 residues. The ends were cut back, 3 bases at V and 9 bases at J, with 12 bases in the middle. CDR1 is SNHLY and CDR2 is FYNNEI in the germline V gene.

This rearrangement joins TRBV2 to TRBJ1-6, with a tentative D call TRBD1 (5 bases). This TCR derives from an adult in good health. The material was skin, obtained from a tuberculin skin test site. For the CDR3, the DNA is TGTGCCAGCAGTGACGGGGGTGATAGTTCACCCCTCCACTTT. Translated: CASSDGGDSSPLHF.